The clone carrying this T cell receptor (beta chain) was recorded only once. Its antigen is unidentified. The repertoire was sequenced with immunoSEQ multiplex PCR; TCRdb's copy has only in-frame clones and lacks some. The sample records some 64,000 clones, roughly four fifths being singletons. Germline V lookup: CDR1 MDHEN, CDR2 SYDVKM. V lost 3 bases to trimming and J lost 2 bases, with 11 bases between them. The CDR3 sequence is 15 residues long. The data originate from a study of radiotherapy plus CTLA-4 blockade in lung cancer. Points from the study as a whole: Increased serum interferon-beta after radiation also reportedly predicted response strongly.

The chain links TRBV28 to TRBJ1-5; the D is unclear. The sequences come from peripheral blood, collected from a patient treated with radiotherapy plus ipilimumab. This clonotype was obtained from a human donor with non-small cell lung cancer whose response to radiotherapy plus ipilimumab could not be evaluated. Some clones in this sample may be carry-over from other donors' samples. CDR3: CASSFKREGNQPQHF. The CDR3 nucleotides read TGTGCCAGCAGTTTTAAGAGGGAAGGCAATCAGCCCCAGCATTTT.